These T cell receptor beta chains were read from a single sample in a study of CD8 T cells in ankylosing spondylitis. Each CDR3 protein is one row after TCRdb ran MiXCR on the 5' RACE reads. This table has approximately 60,000 distinct CDR3 sequences, 6.2% appearing once. The specimen sequenced was synovial fluid, either unsorted or a sorted T cell fraction (not recorded which). All receptors derive from a male donor with ankylosing spondylitis. Both conserved end residues are part of each CDR3. D genes are given only for firm matches. The listing skips clone size in some rows; elsewhere it reads once, few, many or a size class.

d_call	v_call	j_call	clone_size	cdr3_nt	cdr3_aa
.	TRBV7-2	TRBJ1-1	few	TGTGCCAGCAGCATCGGCGTCGGGAACACTGAAGCTTTCTTT	CASSIGVGNTEAFF
.	TRBV11-1	TRBJ2-7	many	TGTGCCAGCAGCTGGAACCCCGGGACGGACTACGAGCAGTACTTC	CASSWNPGTDYEQYF
.	TRBV5-1	TRBJ2-1	few	TGCGCCAGCAGGCCGTTCTCCTACAATGAGCAGTTCTTC	CASRPFSYNEQFF
TRBD1	TRBV5-1	TRBJ1-1	many	TGCGCCAGCAGCTTGGGGACAGGGGGCACTGAAGCTTTCTTT	CASSLGTGGTEAFF
TRBD1	TRBV4-2	TRBJ1-2	many	TGTGCCAGCAGCCAAGGGCCAGGGGGCGACTATGGCTACACCTTC	CASSQGPGGDYGYTF
.	TRBV29-1	TRBJ2-2	many	TGCAGCGTTATCGAGCGGTCGAACACCGGGGAGCTGTTTTTT	CSVIERSNTGELFF
.	TRBV28	TRBJ2-7	many	TGTGCCAGCAGTTTGGCGATATGGGCAGGGGCCTCCTACGAGCAGTACTTC	CASSLAIWAGASYEQYF
TRBD2	TRBV6-5	TRBJ2-3	many	TGTGCCAGCAGTTGGGGCGGGAGTATCTCAGATACGCAGTATTTT	CASSWGGSISDTQYF
TRBD2	TRBV20-1	TRBJ2-7	many	TGCAGTGCTAGGGAGGTGGCGCCGGGGGGACTAGCGGGAGCCGAGCAGTACTTC	CSAREVAPGGLAGAEQYF
.	TRBV27	TRBJ2-5	few	TGTGCCAGCAGTTTATCCGGCTGGGGGGCGCAGACCCAGTACTTC	CASSLSGWGAQTQYF
.	TRBV7-9	TRBJ2-3	many	TGTGCCAGCAGCTCCTCGACTGGGCCCGATACGCAGTATTTT	CASSSSTGPDTQYF
TRBD1	TRBV5-1	TRBJ1-1	.	TGCGCCAGCAGCTTTCAGGGGGCTGGCACTGAAGCTTTCTTT	CASSFQGAGTEAFF
.	TRBV25-1	TRBJ2-2	few	TGTGCCAGCAGTGAAGTCTTAGCGGCGATCAACACCGGGGAGCTGTTTTTT	CASSEVLAAINTGELFF
.	TRBV18	TRBJ1-4	many	TGTGCCAGCTCGCCAGCGGGGGGCTGGGGTGAAAAACTGTTTTTT	CASSPAGGWGEKLFF
.	TRBV4-3	TRBJ2-7	few	TGCGCCAGTCGGGGCGGGCACGAGCAGTACTTC	CASRGGHEQYF
TRBD2	TRBV6-2/TRBV6-3	TRBJ2-5	many	TGTGCCAGCAGTCCAACCCGGACTAGCGGAAGGGGAGAGACCCAGTACTTC	CASSPTRTSGRGETQYF
TRBD1	TRBV7-2	TRBJ1-2	few	TGTGCCAGCAGCCCAGACCCGGACAGGGACTATGGCTACACCTTC	CASSPDPDRDYGYTF
.	TRBV5-1	TRBJ1-4	few	TGCGCCAGCAGCTTGGTTCCGATGGAACCAGGAAAACTGTTTTTT	CASSLVPMEPGKLFF
.	TRBV10-1	TRBJ2-7	many	TGCGCCAGCAGTGAGTACGTGAAGGGCGAGCAGTACTTC	CASSEYVKGEQYF